Listed below are T cell receptor beta chains from one sample, sequenced in a study of blood T cell repertoires in COVID-19. Assay used: immunoSEQ multiplex PCR; TCRdb lists only in-frame clones, some missing. This sample yields roughly 300,000 clones, of which roughly 90% are seen a single time; 5% to 7% belongs to the top ten. Sequencing used peripheral blood. The receptors were sampled from a man aged 18-30 years who had recovered from COVID-19. Both conserved end residues are part of each CDR3. D genes are given only for firm matches. Clone size, where shown, is once, few, many, or a class for clones that have expanded.

v_gene,j_gene,d_gene,abundance,CDR3nt,CDR3aa
TRBV9,TRBJ2-2,.,.,TGTGCCAGCAGCGGCAGGCCCCACCTTCCGGGGGGCTGGACCGGGGAGCTGTTTTTT,CASSGRPHLPGGWTGELFF
TRBV5-1,TRBJ1-4,.,.,TGCGCCAGCTCCTACGCCGGGACATCTAATGAAAAACTGTTTTTT,CASSYAGTSNEKLFF
TRBV5-1,TRBJ2-5,TRBD2,.,TGCGCCAGCAGCTTAATGGCGGGGGGTCAAGAGACCCAGTACTTC,CASSLMAGGQETQYF
TRBV19,TRBJ2-1,TRBD2,.,TGTGCCAGTAGTAGGGGCGGGAGGGTCTTGGTTAACAATGAGCAGTTCTTC,CASSRGGRVLVNNEQFF
TRBV5-1,TRBJ2-1,TRBD2,.,TGCGCCAGCAGCTTGGCAACTAGCGGGGGGGTTGAGCAGTTCTTC,CASSLATSGGVEQFF
TRBV4-1,TRBJ2-5,TRBD1,.,TGCGCCAGCAGCCATTCCCGGGACAGGGGGGGAGAGACCCAGTACTTC,CASSHSRDRGGETQYF
TRBV29-1,TRBJ2-7,.,.,TGCAGCGTTTTGGGGGGAAAATCCTACGAGCAGTACTTC,CSVLGGKSYEQYF
TRBV19,TRBJ2-1,TRBD2,.,TGTGCCAGTAGGCCGGGGACTAGCGGCTACAATGAGCAGTTCTTC,CASRPGTSGYNEQFF
TRBV10-3,TRBJ1-6,.,.,TGTGCCATCAGTCGACAGAGCTCCTATAATTCACCCCTCCACTTT,CAISRQSSYNSPLHF
TRBV7-9,TRBJ2-3,.,.,TGTGCCAGCAGCATCGGGAGCCCCTTAGTCCAAGATACGCGGTATTTT,CASSIGSPLVQDTRYF
TRBV29-1,TRBJ1-2,.,once,TGCAGCGTTCACCAAGGACAGAGTGATGGCTACACCTTC,CSVHQGQSDGYTF
TRBV18,TRBJ2-7,TRBD2,.,TGTGCCAGCTCACCTGGTGCGGGAGAGACCTACGAGCAGTACTTC,CASSPGAGETYEQYF
TRBV3-1/TRBV3-2,TRBJ2-4,TRBD2,.,TGTGCCAGCAGCCCCCATGTGTTAGCGGGAAATGAGTACTTC,CASSPHVLAGNEYF